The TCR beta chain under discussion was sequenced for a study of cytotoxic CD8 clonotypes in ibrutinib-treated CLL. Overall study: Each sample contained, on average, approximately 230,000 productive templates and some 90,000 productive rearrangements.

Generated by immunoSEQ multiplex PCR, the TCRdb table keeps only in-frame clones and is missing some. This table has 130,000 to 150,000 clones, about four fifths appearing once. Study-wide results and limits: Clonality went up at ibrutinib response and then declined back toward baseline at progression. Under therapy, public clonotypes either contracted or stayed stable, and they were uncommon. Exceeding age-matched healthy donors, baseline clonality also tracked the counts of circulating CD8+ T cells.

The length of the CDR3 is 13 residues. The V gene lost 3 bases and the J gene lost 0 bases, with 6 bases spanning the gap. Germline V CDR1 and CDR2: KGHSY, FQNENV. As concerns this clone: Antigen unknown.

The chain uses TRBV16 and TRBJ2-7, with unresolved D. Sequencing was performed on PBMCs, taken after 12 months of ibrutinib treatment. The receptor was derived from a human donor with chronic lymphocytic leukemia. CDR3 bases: TGTGCCAGCAGCCATGGTAGCTCCTACGAGCAGTACTTC. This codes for CASSHGSSYEQYF.